This TCR beta chain appears in the sequencing data of a study of T cell responses to AZD1222 COVID-19 vaccine. Trimming removed 9 bases from V and 5 bases from J, with 17 bases in between. The CDR3 sequence is 13 residues long. Germline lookup yields CDR1 SGHDT and CDR2 YYEEEE. General observations from the study: Repertoires in all cases were sampled only once the peak T cell response had passed. Among the donors, most were white British and more were female, and clonal diversity was possibly underestimated. Just a handful of AZD1222 recipients were seropositive at baseline. Spike regions recognized by vaccine-associated CD4 TCRs spanned the protein, led by 160-218 and 743-854.

TCRdb's table, derived via immunoSEQ multiplex PCR, lists solely in-frame clones and lacks some. The table shows some 96,000 clones, with approximately 90% occurring only once. As to this clone: Its cognate antigen is unknown.

The V call is TRBV5-6, the J call TRBJ1-1; no clear D. The material was peripheral blood, obtained on day 0 of AZD1222 vaccination. This TCR derives from an adult in good health. The CDR3 loop is CATSTGSETEAFF. In DNA, the CDR3 is TGTGCCACCTCGACGGGGTCCGAGACTGAAGCTTTCTTT.